The clone carrying this TCR beta chain came up a few times. Its antigen is currently unknown. This sample stems from a study of blood T cells in healthy people across ages. Study overall: Per every two T cells, about one barcoded beta molecule was captured by template switching.

Study outcomes and limitations: Among T cells, TCR beta diversity per million cells dropped roughly linearly as age rose. Because sorting was not performed, PBMCs prevented conclusive naive versus antigen-experienced comparison.

Donors were healthy Caucasian individuals from Russia aged roughly 6 to 95. The CDR3 is 15 amino acids. Trimming cost V 3 bases and J 2 bases, with 14 bases left between them. The germline gives CDR1 DFQATT, CDR2 SNEGSKA (reference sequence). A second roughly 7 to 11 cycle PCR used barcoded and J-beta primers. TCRdb re-called the 5' RACE reads through MiXCR, storing one row per CDR3 protein. Among 380,000 or so distinct CDR3 sequences listed, 50% to 60% were seen once. The chain couples TRBV20-1 to TRBJ1-5; a possible D gene is TRBD1 (6 bases). The sample consisted of blood. The receptor was isolated from a man aged 55-75 years in good health. CDR3 protein: CSARTGGGGNQPQHF. CDR3 DNA sequence: TGCAGTGCTAGGACTGGAGGGGGGGGCAATCAGCCCCAGCATTTT.